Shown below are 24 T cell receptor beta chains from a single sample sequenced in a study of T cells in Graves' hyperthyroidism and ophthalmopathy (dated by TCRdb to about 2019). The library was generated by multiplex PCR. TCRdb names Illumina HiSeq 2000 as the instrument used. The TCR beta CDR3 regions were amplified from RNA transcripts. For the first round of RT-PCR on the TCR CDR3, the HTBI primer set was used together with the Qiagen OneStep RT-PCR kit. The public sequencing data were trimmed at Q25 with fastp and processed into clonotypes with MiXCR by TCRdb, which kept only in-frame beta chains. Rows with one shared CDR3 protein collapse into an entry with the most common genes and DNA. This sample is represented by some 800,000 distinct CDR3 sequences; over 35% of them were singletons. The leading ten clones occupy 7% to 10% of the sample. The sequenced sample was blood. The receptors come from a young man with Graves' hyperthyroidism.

The CDR3 protein is CASSYRPTSSYEQYF. As DNA, the CDR3 is TGTGCCAGCAGTTACAGGCCAACCTCCTCCTACGAGCAGTACTTC. The gene calls are TRBV2 and TRBJ2-7, with a weak D call TRBD1 (5 bases). Germline CDR1 SNHLY, CDR2 FYNNEI. The CDR3 is made up of 15 amino acids. V lost 5 bases and J 0 bases, leaving 14 bases between the germline ends.

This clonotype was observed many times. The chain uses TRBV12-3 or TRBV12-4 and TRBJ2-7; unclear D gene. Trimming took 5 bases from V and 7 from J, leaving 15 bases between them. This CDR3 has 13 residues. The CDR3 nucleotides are TGTGCCAGCAGTGAACCCGGACGAAAAGAGCAGTACTTC. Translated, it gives CASSEPGRKEQYF.

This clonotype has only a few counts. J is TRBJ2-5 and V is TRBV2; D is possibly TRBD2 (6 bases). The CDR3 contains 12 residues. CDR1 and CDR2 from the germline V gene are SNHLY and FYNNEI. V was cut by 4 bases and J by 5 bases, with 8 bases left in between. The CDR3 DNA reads TGTGCCAGCAGTGTGAGCGGGGAGACCCAGTACTTC. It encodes CASSVSGETQYF.

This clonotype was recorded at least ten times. The CDR3 loop reads CASSLVTGGRETQYF. DNA of the CDR3: TGTGCCAGCAGCTTAGTGACAGGTGGCAGGGAGACCCAGTACTTC. The J gene is TRBJ2-5, the V gene TRBV7-3; TRBD1 is a possible D gene (6 bases). Germline loops: CDR1 SGHTA, CDR2 FQGTGA. CDR3 length: 15 residues. V lost 2 bases, J lost 5 bases, and 15 bases lay in between.

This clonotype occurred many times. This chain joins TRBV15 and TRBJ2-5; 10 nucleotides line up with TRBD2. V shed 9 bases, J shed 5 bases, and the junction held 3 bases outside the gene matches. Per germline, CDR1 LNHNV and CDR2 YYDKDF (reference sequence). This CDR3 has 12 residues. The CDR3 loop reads CATQGLAETQYF. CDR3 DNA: TGTGCCACTCAGGGACTAGCGGAGACCCAGTACTTC.

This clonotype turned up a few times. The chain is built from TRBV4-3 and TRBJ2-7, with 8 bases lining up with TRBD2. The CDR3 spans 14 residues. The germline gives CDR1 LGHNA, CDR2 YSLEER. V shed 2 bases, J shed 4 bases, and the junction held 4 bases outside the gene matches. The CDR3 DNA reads TGCGCCAGCAGCCAAACGGGAGGGCCTTACGAGCAGTACTTC. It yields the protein CASSQTGGPYEQYF.

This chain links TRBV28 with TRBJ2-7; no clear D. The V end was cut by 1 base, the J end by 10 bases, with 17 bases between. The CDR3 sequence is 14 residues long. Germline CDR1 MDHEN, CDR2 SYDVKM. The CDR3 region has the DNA TGTGCCAGCAGTTTATACTCGTCGCCCCCCCACCAGTACTTC. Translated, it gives CASSLYSSPPHQYF.

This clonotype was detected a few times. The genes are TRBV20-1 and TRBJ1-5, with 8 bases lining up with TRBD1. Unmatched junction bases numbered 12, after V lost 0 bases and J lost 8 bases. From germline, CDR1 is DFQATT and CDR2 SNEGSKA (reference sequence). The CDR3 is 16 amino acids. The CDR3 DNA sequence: TGCAGTGCTAGAGAGGACAGGGTGGCTATATGGGAGCCCCAGCATTTT. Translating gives CSAREDRVAIWEPQHF.

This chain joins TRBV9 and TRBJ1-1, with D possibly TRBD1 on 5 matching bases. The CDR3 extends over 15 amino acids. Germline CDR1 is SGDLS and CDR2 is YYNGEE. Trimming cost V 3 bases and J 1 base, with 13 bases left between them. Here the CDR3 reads CASSAPGAGNTEAFF. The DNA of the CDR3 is TGTGCCAGCAGCGCTCCCGGGGCAGGGAACACTGAAGCTTTCTTT. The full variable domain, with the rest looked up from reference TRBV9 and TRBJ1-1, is DSGVTQTPKHLITATGQRVTLRCSPRSGDLSVYWYQQSLDQGLQFLIQYYNGEERAKGNILERFSAQQFPDLHSELNLSSLELGDSALYFCASSAPGAGNTEAFFGQGTRLTVV.

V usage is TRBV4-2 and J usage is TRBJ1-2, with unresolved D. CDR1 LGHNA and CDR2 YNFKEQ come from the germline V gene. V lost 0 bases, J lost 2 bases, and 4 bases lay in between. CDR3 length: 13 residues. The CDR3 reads CASSQDGNYGYTF. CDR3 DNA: TGTGCCAGCAGCCAAGACGGCAACTATGGCTACACCTTC.

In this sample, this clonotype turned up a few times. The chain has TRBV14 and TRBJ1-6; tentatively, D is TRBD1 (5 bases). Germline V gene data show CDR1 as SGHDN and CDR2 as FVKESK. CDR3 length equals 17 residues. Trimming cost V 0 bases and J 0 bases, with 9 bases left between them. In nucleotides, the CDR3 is TGTGCCAGCAGCCAAGATTTTGGGGGCTCCTATAATTCACCCCTCCACTTT. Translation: CASSQDFGGSYNSPLHF.

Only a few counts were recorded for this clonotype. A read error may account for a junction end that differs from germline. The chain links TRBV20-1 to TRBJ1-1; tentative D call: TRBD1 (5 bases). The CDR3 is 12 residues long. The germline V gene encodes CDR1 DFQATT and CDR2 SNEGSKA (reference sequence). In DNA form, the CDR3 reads TGCAGTGCTTTAACCAGGGTTACTGAAGCTTCCTTT. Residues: CSALTRVTEASF.

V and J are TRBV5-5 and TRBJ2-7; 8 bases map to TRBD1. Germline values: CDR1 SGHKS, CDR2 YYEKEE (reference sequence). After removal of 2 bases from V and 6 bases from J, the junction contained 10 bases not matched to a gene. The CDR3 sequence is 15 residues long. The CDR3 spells CASSLRRTGGLEQYF. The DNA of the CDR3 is TGTGCCAGCAGCTTAAGAAGAACAGGGGGACTCGAGCAGTACTTC.

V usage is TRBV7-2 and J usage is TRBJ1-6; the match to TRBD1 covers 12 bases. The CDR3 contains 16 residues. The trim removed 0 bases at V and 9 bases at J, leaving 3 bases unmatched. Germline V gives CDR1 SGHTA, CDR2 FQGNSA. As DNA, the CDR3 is TGTGCCAGCAGCTTAGCGGGACAGGGGGCTAGTTCACCCCTCCACTTT. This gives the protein CASSLAGQGASSPLHF. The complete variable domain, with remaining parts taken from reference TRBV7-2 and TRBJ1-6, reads GAGVSQSPSNKVTEKGKDVELRCDPISGHTALYWYRQSLGQGLEFLIYFQGNSAPDKSGLPSDRFSAERTGGSVSTLTIQRTQQEDSAVYLCASSLAGQGASSPLHFGNGTRLTVT.

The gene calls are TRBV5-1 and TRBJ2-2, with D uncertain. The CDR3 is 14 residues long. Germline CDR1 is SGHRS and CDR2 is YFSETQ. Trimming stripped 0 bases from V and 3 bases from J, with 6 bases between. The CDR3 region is CASSLAPDTGELFF. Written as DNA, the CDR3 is TGCGCCAGCAGCTTGGCACCGGACACCGGGGAGCTGTTTTTT.

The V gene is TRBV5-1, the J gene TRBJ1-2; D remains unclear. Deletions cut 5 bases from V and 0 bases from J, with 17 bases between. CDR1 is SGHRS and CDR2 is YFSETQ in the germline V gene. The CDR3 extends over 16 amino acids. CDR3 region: CASRAEVYGANYGYTF. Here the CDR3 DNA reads TGCGCCAGCAGGGCCGAGGTATATGGAGCTAACTATGGCTACACCTTC.

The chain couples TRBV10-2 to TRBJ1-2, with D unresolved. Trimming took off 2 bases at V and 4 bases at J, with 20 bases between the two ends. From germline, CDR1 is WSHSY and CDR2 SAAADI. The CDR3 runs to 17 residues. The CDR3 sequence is CASSEGASSFTSYGYTF. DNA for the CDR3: TGCGCCAGCAGTGAGGGTGCCAGCAGCTTCACTTCCTATGGCTACACCTTC.

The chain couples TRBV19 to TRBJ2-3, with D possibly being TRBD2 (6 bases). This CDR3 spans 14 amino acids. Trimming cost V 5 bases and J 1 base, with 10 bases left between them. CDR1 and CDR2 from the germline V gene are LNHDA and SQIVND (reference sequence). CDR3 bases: TGTGCCAGTAGTCTATTAGCGGGCACAGATACGCAGTATTTT. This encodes CASSLLAGTDTQYF.

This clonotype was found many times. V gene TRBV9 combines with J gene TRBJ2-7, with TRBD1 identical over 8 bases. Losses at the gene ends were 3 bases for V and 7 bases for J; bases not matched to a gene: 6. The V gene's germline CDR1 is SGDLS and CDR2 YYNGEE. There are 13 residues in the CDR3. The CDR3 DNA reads TGTGCCAGCAGCGACGGCAGGGGGCTTGAGCAGTACTTC. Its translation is CASSDGRGLEQYF.

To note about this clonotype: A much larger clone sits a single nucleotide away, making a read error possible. In nucleotides, the CDR3 is TGCAGTGCCTACACTAGCGAGGGGACCCAGTACTTC. Translation gives CSAYTSEGTQYF. This chain joins TRBV20-1 and TRBJ2-5; 7 bases map to TRBD2. The J segment lost 7 bases and the V segment lost 6 bases, leaving 8 bases of the junction unmatched. The CDR3 spans 12 residues. Germline loops: CDR1 DFQATT, CDR2 SNEGSKA (reference sequence).

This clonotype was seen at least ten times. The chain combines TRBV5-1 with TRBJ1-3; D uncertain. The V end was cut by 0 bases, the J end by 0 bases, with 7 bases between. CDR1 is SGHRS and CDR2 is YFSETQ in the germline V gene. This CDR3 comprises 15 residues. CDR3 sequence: CASSLDGNSGNTIYF. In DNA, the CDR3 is TGCGCCAGCAGCTTGGACGGAAACTCTGGAAACACCATATATTTT.

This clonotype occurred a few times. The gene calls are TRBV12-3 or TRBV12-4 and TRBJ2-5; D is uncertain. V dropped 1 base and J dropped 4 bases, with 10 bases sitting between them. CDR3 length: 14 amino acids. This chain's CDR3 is CASSLGGIGETQYF. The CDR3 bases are TGTGCCAGCAGTTTAGGTGGTATAGGAGAGACCCAGTACTTC.

The CDR3 region is CASSPSRDEQYF. DNA of the CDR3: TGTGCCAGCAGCCCCTCCAGGGACGAGCAGTACTTC. The V gene is TRBV11-2, the J gene TRBJ2-7; D perhaps matches TRBD1 (5 bases). The CDR3 sequence is 12 residues long. V was clipped by 5 bases and J by 5 bases, with 10 bases between them. Germline lookup yields CDR1 SGHAT and CDR2 FQNNGV.

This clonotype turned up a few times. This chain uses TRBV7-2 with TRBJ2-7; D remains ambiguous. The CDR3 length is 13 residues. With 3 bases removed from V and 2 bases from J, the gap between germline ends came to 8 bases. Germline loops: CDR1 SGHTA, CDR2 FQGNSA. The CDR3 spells CASSFSRTYEQYF. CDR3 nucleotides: TGTGCCAGCAGCTTCTCCAGAACCTACGAGCAGTACTTC.